The sequence of this T cell receptor beta chain was determined in a study of T cell responses to AZD1222 COVID-19 vaccine. Measured with immunoSEQ multiplex PCR; TCRdb has only the in-frame clones, and not every one. The sample records 120,000 or so clones, 88% being singletons. The V gene lost 2 bases and the J gene lost 0 bases, with 14 bases spanning the gap. Germline lookup yields CDR1 SNHLY and CDR2 FYNNEI. This CDR3 region has 17 residues. The TCR was taken from an adult in good health. The sample in question was peripheral blood, obtained on day 0 of AZD1222 vaccination. The rearrangement joins TRBV2 to TRBJ1-3; the D gene is possibly TRBD1 (5 bases). CDR3 residues: CASSESSGAASGNTIYF. Written as DNA, the CDR3 is TGTGCCAGCAGTGAATCTTCTGGGGCAGCCTCTGGAAACACCATATATTTT.